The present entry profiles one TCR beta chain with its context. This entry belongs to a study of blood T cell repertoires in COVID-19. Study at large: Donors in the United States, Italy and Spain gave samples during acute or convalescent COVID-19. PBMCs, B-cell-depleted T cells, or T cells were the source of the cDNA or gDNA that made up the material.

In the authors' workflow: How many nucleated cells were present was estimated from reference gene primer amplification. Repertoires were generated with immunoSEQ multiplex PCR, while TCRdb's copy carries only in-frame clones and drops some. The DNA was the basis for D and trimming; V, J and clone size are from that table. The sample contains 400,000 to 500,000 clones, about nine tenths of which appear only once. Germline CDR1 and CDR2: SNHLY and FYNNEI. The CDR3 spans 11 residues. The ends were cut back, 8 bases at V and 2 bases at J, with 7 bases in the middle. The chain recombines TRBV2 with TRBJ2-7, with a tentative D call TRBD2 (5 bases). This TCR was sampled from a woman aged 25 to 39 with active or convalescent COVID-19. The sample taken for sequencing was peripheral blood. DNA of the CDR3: TGTGCCAGCGGGAGAACCTACGAGCAGTACTTC. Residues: CASGRTYEQYF.